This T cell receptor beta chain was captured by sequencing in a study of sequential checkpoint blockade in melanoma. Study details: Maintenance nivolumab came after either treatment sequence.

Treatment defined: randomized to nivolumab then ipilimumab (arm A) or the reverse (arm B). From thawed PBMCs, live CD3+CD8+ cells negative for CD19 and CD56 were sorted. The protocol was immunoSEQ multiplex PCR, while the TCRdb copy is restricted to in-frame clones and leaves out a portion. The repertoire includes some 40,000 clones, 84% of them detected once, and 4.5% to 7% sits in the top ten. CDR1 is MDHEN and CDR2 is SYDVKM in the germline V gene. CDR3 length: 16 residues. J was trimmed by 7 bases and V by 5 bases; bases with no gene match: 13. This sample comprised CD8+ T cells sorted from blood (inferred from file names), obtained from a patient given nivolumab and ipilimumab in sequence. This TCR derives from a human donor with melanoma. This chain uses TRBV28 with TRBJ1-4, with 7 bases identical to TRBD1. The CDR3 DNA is TGTGCCAGCAGTCCCTTAGAGGGGGCCTCGTTTGAAAAACTGTTTTTT. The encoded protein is CASSPLEGASFEKLFF.